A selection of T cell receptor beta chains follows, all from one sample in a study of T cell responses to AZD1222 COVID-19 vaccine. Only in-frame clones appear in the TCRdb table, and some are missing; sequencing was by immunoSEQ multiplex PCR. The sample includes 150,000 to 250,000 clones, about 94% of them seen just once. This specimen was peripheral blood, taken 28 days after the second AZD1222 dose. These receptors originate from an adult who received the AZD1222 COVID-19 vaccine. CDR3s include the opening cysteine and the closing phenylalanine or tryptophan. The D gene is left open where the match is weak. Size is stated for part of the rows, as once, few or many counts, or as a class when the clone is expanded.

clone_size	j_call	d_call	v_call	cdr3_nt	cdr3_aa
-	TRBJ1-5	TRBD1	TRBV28	TGTGCCAGCAGTTCGCCCCAGGGGGCCAATCAGCCCCAGCATTTT	CASSSPQGANQPQHF
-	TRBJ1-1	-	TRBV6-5	TGTGCCAGCTCCCCTGACAGCCGACAGACTGAAGCTTTCTTT	CASSPDSRQTEAFF
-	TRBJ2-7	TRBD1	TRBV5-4	TGTGCCAGCAGCGGGCCGGACAGGGTCGACGAGCAGTACTTC	CASSGPDRVDEQYF
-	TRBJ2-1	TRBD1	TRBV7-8	TGTGCCAGCAGCTTAGCGTCACGGGGACAGGGGGTAAATGAGCAGTTCTTC	CASSLASRGQGVNEQFF
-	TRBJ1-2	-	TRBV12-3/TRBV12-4	TGTGCCAGCAGGCTTCCGGGGGGAGGCTACACCTTC	CASRLPGGGYTF
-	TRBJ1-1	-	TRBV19	TGTGCCACCGGACTGAGTCTGAACACTGAAGCTTTCTTT	CATGLSLNTEAFF
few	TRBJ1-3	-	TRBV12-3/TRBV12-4	TGTGCCAGCAGTTGGGACGAGAGAAACACCATATATTTT	CASSWDERNTIYF
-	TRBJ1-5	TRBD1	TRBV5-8	TGTGCCAGCAGTCGTACAGGGGAAAGCAATCAGCCCCAGCATTTT	CASSRTGESNQPQHF
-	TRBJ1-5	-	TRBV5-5	TGTGCCAGCAGCTTGGATCCAGGGTCGGGCAATCAGCCCCAGCATTTT	CASSLDPGSGNQPQHF
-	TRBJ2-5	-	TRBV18	TGTGCCAGCTCACCTTCGAGGGAGACCCAGTACTTC	CASSPSRETQYF
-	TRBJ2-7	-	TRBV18	TGTGCCAGCTCAGGGGGGACCTCCTACGAGCAGTACTTC	CASSGGTSYEQYF
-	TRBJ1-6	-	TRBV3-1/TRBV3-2	TGTGCCAGCAGCCAAGGGGGGAGGGGTTCACCCCTCCACTTT	CASSQGGRGSPLHF
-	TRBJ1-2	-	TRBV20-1	TGCAGCGGAGGGGGATCGGGCTACACCTTC	CSGGGSGYTF
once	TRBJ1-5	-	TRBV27	TGTGCCAGCAGTCAGGCCGCGGGCAATCAGCCCCAGCATTTT	CASSQAAGNQPQHF
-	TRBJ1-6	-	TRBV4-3	TGCGCCAGCAGCCAAGACGGCGGGTCACCCCTCCACTTT	CASSQDGGSPLHF
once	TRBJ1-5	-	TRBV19	TGTGCCAGTAGTATAGATCAGGGGTTCAATCAGCCCCAGCATTTT	CASSIDQGFNQPQHF
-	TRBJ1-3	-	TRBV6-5	TGTGCCAGCAGCGCGGAGGGAAACACCATATATTTT	CASSAEGNTIYF
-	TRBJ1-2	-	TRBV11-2	TGTGCCAGCAGCGGGTTGAGTGGCTACACCTTC	CASSGLSGYTF
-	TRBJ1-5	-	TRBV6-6	TGTGCCAGCATTGGGGAGAACAATAGCAATCAGCCCCAGCATTTT	CASIGENNSNQPQHF
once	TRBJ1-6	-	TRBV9	TGTGCCAGCAGCGTAGAAGGGAGCAATAATTCACCCCTCCACTTT	CASSVEGSNNSPLHF
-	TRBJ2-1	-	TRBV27	TGTGCCAGCAGCCGTTCCGACTCCTACAATGAGCAGTTCTTC	CASSRSDSYNEQFF
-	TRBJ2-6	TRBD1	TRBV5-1	TGCGCCAGCAGCATCGGGACAGGGATCGCCAACGTCCTGACTTTC	CASSIGTGIANVLTF
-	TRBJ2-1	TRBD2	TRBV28	TGTGCCAGCGGGAGGGAAACCTACAATGAGCAGTTCTTC	CASGRETYNEQFF
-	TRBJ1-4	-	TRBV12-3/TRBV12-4	TGTGCCAGCAGTGGGACAACGCTGGCCCCGTTTTTT	CASSGTTLAPFF
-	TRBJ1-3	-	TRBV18	TGTGCCAGCTCACCTGCGGAAGGAAACACCATATATTTT	CASSPAEGNTIYF
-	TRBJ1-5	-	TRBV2	TGTGCCAGCAGTGAACAGGGCGGGTCTAGCAATCAGCCCCAGCATTTT	CASSEQGGSSNQPQHF
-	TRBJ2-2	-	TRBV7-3	TGTGCCAGCAGCCCACCGGGGAACAGAGACACCGGGGAGCTGTTTTTT	CASSPPGNRDTGELFF
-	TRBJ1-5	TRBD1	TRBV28	TGTGCCAGCAGTATCCCTTTTCCAGGGGGAAGGGATCAGCCCCAGCATTTT	CASSIPFPGGRDQPQHF
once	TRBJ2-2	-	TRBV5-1	TGCGCCAGCAGCTTGTGGCTAGCCTCGAACACCGGGGAGCTGTTTTTT	CASSLWLASNTGELFF
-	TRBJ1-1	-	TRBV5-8	TGTGCCAGCAGCTTTAGGGGCATGAACACTGAAGCTTTCTTT	CASSFRGMNTEAFF
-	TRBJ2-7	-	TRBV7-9	TGTGCCAGCAGCCTCCTCTGGGGCGAGCAGTACTTC	CASSLLWGEQYF
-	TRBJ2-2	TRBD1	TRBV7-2	TGTGCCAGCAGTCTTTTGGACAGGCTGAACACCGGGGAGCTGTTTTTT	CASSLLDRLNTGELFF
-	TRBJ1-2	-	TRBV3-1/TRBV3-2	TGTGCCAGCAGCCAGGGTCTACCAGCGTCCGGGACGGGGAACTATGGCTACACCTTC	CASSQGLPASGTGNYGYTF
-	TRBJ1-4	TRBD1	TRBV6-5	TGTGCCAGCACACAGGGGATGGTTCCTGAAAAACTGTTTTTT	CASTQGMVPEKLFF
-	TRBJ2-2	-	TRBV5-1	TGCGCCAGCAGCCCATCAGGGGTGCCCGGGGAGCTGTTTTTT	CASSPSGVPGELFF
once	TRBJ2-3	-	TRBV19	TGTGCCAGTAGTGCCATTGAAGTCGGGACAGATACGCAGTATTTT	CASSAIEVGTDTQYF
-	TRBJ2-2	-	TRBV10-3	TGTGCCATCAGTGCACAGAAATCTTTCACCGGGGAGCTGTTTTTT	CAISAQKSFTGELFF
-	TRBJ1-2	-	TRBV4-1	TGCGCCAGCAGCCAAGAGGGGGTCGGGGTCGGCTATGGCTACACCTTC	CASSQEGVGVGYGYTF
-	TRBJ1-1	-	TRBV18	TGTGCCAGCTCACCAGAGGGGAACACTGAAGCTTTCTTT	CASSPEGNTEAFF
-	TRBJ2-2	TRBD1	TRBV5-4	TGTGCCAGCAGCCGGGACAGGGGGCGGAGGAACACCGGGGAGCTGTTTTTT	CASSRDRGRRNTGELFF
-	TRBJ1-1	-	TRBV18	TGTGCCAGCTCACCACCAGGGATGAACACTGAAGCTTTCTTT	CASSPPGMNTEAFF
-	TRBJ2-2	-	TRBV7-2	TGTGCCAGCAGCTTAGGGGGCTCGAAGACCGGGGAGCTGTTTTTT	CASSLGGSKTGELFF
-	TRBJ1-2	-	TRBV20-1	TGCAGTGCCCTTCCTAACTATGGCTACACCTTC	CSALPNYGYTF
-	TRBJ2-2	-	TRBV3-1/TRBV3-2	TGTGCCAGCAGCCAATACTTAGCGAACCACCGGCGGGAGCTGTTTTTT	CASSQYLANHRRELFF
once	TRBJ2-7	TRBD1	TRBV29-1	TGCAGCGTGTCCCTGGACAGGGTCCCCTACGAGCAGTACTTC	CSVSLDRVPYEQYF
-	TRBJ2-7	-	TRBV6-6	TGTGCCAGCAGTAACCAGGCAACCTACGAGCAGTACTTC	CASSNQATYEQYF